This TCR beta chain derives from a study of blood T cell repertoires in COVID-19. Authors' processing steps: The authors estimated nucleated cell counts from reference gene primer amplification. Libraries were prepared by immunoSEQ multiplex PCR; TCRdb keeps only in-frame clonotypes and omits some of them. For V, J and clone size, that table is used; D and trimming come from the DNA. The table lists 100,000 to 130,000 clones, 80% to 85% of them singletons. Germline-derived CDR1 and CDR2 are SGHRS and YFSETQ. The CDR3 contains 14 residues. V was clipped by 9 bases and J by 0 bases, with 10 bases between them.

Sequences were obtained from peripheral blood. The rearrangement uses TRBV5-1 and TRBJ2-6; D is unresolved. This TCR came from a human donor in a cohort sampled during active COVID-19. Written as DNA, the CDR3 is TGCGCCACCCAAGACTCCTCTGGGGCCAACGTCCTGACTTTC. Its protein product is CATQDSSGANVLTF. The full variable domain, rest sourced from reference TRBV5-1 and TRBJ2-6, is KAGVTQTPRYLIKTRGQQVTLSCSPISGHRSVSWYQQTPGQGLQFLFEYFSETQRNKGNFPGRFSGRQFSNSRSEMNVSTLELGDSALYLCATQDSSGANVLTFGAGSRLTVL.